One sample yielded the 27 T cell receptor beta chains listed below, sequenced in a study of cytomegalovirus exposure and HLA in healthy donors. PCR amplification relied on 60 Vbeta primers (plus 13 Jbeta primers). Produced via immunoSEQ multiplex PCR; TCRdb's table is partial and in-frame only. The table includes about 140,000 clones, about 80% detected once. The sample consisted of PBMCs. The receptors come from a man aged 40-49 years in good health and CMV-seronegative.

This chain joins TRBV29-1 and TRBJ2-1; 7 bases fit TRBD1. This CDR3 spans 17 amino acids. CDR1 and CDR2 from the germline V gene are SQVTM and ANQGSEA. V shed 7 bases and J 4 bases; nucleotides not matched to a gene: 19. This chain's CDR3 is CSGGPLLGGEKYNEQFF. In nucleotides, the CDR3 is TGCAGCGGGGGCCCCTTGCTAGGGGGCGAGAAGTACAATGAGCAGTTCTTC.

This clone appeared a few times. The gene calls are TRBV5-1 and TRBJ2-2, with TRBD2 identical over 7 bases. The CDR3 has 15 amino acids. Germline CDR1 is SGHRS and CDR2 is YFSETQ. V shed 4 bases and J 7 bases; nucleotides not matched to a gene: 10. As DNA, the CDR3 is TGCGCCAGCAGCCCCGTAGGGAGGGACGGCGGGGAGCTGTTTTTT. Residues: CASSPVGRDGGELFF.

The chain couples TRBV29-1 to TRBJ2-2, with D maybe TRBD2 (6 bases). V was cut by 3 bases and J by 10 bases, with 9 bases left in between. CDR1 and CDR2 (germline): SQVTM, ANQGSEA. The CDR3 loop spans 11 amino acids. The CDR3 DNA reads TGCAGCGTTGAGCGGGGCGCGGAGCTGTTTTTT. It is translated as CSVERGAELFF.

The sample holds a few counts of this clone. The J gene is TRBJ1-2, the V gene TRBV6-6; TRBD1 aligns across 7 bases. V gave up 2 bases and J gave up 0 bases; unmatched junction bases: 6. The CDR3 consists of 16 residues. Per the germline V gene, CDR1 is MNHNY and CDR2 is SVGAGI (reference sequence). The chain's CDR3 is CASSYGLDRTNYGYTF. DNA of the CDR3: TGTGCCAGCAGTTACGGATTGGACAGGACTAACTATGGCTACACCTTC.

The chain uses TRBV28 and TRBJ2-2; D remains unclear. The V end lost 3 bases, the J end lost 0 bases, and 8 bases lay between the germline ends. This CDR3 is built from 15 residues. Germline assignment: CDR1 MDHEN and CDR2 SYDVKM. This CDR3 is CASSFDISNTGELFF. CDR3 sequence (DNA): TGTGCCAGCAGTTTCGACATATCGAACACCGGGGAGCTGTTTTTT.

The chain recombines TRBV6-5 with TRBJ2-7; TRBD1 matches 11 bases. The V and J ends lost 7 bases and 5 bases, in that order; junction bases with no gene match: 4. Germline V CDR1 and CDR2: MNHEY, SVGAGI. The CDR3 is made up of 13 amino acids. DNA of the CDR3: TGTGCCAGCAAGGGACAGGGGGTACACGAGCAGTACTTC. Residues: CASKGQGVHEQYF.

CDR3 amino acids: CASSLTGSQETQYF. For the CDR3, the DNA is TGTGCCAGCAGCTTGACAGGGAGCCAAGAGACCCAGTACTTC. V is TRBV7-9 and J is TRBJ2-5, with 7 bases aligning to TRBD1. V was pared by 3 bases and J by 1 base, with 2 bases of the junction left unmatched. Germline-derived CDR1 and CDR2 are SEHNR and FQNEAQ (reference sequence). This CDR3 spans 14 amino acids.

V and J are TRBV30 and TRBJ1-4; 10 bases align to TRBD1. Germline CDR1 reads GTSNPN; CDR2 reads SVGIG (reference sequence). The CDR3 consists of 15 residues. With 3 bases clipped from V and 8 bases from J, the junction kept 9 bases outside the gene matches. The CDR3 region has the DNA TGTGCCTGGAGGTACCGGGACAGGGGTGGAGAAAAACTGTTTTTT. This encodes CAWRYRDRGGEKLFF.

The V and J genes are TRBV27 and TRBJ2-7, with D tentatively TRBD2 (6 bases). Trimming pared 6 bases from V and 6 bases from J, leaving 15 bases between. CDR1 and CDR2 (germline): MNHEY, SMNVEV (reference sequence). This CDR3 has 13 residues. The chain's CDR3 is CASSLGGGLEQYF. The DNA for the CDR3 is TGTGCCAGCAGCCTGGGTGGAGGGCTCGAGCAGTACTTC.

V usage is TRBV7-9 and J usage is TRBJ2-7; the D gene is possibly TRBD2 (5 bases). The CDR3 consists of 13 residues. Germline CDR1 SEHNR, CDR2 FQNEAQ (reference sequence). V lost 7 bases and J 2 bases, leaving 12 bases between the germline ends. CDR3 protein: CASTRTSAYEQYF. The DNA for the CDR3 is TGTGCCAGCACTCGGACTTCGGCCTACGAGCAGTACTTC. Looking up the rest from reference TRBV7-9 and TRBJ2-7 gives the full variable domain: DTGVSQNPRHKITKRGQNVTFRCDPISEHNRLYWYRQTLGQGPEFLTYFQNEAQLEKSRLLSDRFSAERPKGSFSTLEIQRTEQGDSAMYLCASTRTSAYEQYFGPGTRLTVT.

This chain uses TRBV7-9 with TRBJ2-5, with 9 nucleotides matching TRBD2. Germline V CDR1 and CDR2: SEHNR, FQNEAQ (reference sequence). The CDR3 loop spans 14 amino acids. The V gene end was trimmed by 9 bases and the J gene end by 5 bases; junction bases not matched to a gene: 10. The CDR3 reads CASKPREGQETQYF. The DNA for the CDR3 is TGTGCCAGTAAACCGCGGGAGGGCCAGGAGACCCAGTACTTC.

V and J are TRBV11-3 and TRBJ2-2; weak D call: TRBD2 (5 bases). CDR1 is SGHNT, CDR2 YENEEA, per germline. The CDR3 consists of 13 residues. V was clipped by 4 bases and J by 8 bases, with 11 bases between them. The CDR3 nucleotides read TGTGCCAGCAGCTCAAGGACTTCAGGGGAGCTGTTTTTT. This sequence encodes CASSSRTSGELFF.

The chain recombines TRBV19 with TRBJ2-1, with a tentative D call TRBD1 (6 bases). Trimming stripped 4 bases from V and 2 bases from J, with 9 bases between. Germline values: CDR1 LNHDA, CDR2 SQIVND (reference sequence). CDR3 size: 14 residues. The CDR3 reads CASSTQGPYNEQFF. DNA of the CDR3: TGTGCCAGTAGTACCCAGGGGCCCTACAATGAGCAGTTCTTC.

The V call is TRBV19, the J call TRBJ1-4; 9 bases fit TRBD1. V lost 5 bases, J lost 7 bases, and 11 bases stayed unmatched. CDR1 and CDR2 from the germline V gene are LNHDA and SQIVND (reference sequence). CDR3 length equals 16 residues. CDR3 bases: TGTGCCAGTAGTTCCTATGGGGACAGGGAATTTGAAAAACTGTTTTTT. As protein: CASSSYGDREFEKLFF.

This clone was counted once. The J gene is TRBJ1-6, the V gene TRBV28; D is undetermined. Germline values: CDR1 MDHEN, CDR2 SYDVKM. V was clipped by 6 bases and J by 10 bases, with 16 bases between them. The length of the CDR3 is 14 residues. The CDR3: CASSLGGVGSPLHF. CDR3 nucleotides: TGTGCCAGCAGCCTCGGCGGGGTCGGATCACCCCTCCACTTT.

This chain links TRBV7-9 with TRBJ2-3, with 8 nucleotides matching TRBD1. Trimming took 5 bases from V and 4 from J; bases not matched to a gene: 8. The CDR3 loop spans 15 amino acids. Germline V lookup: CDR1 SEHNR, CDR2 FQNEAQ (reference sequence). CDR3 loop: CASSPDRGGADTQYF. The CDR3, as DNA: TGTGCCAGCAGCCCCGACAGGGGAGGCGCAGATACGCAGTATTTT.

In its sample, this clone was seen once. The chain is built from TRBV29-1 and TRBJ1-2, with D possibly matching TRBD1 (6 bases). Deletions cut 7 bases from V and 3 bases from J, with 21 bases between. The V gene's germline CDR1 is SQVTM and CDR2 ANQGSEA. The CDR3 has 15 residues. The CDR3: CSATRGAEGDYGYTF. The CDR3 nucleotides read TGCAGCGCCACCAGGGGCGCCGAGGGAGACTATGGCTACACCTTC. Variable domain in full (rest from reference TRBV29-1 and TRBJ1-2): SAVISQKPSRDICQRGTSLTIQCQVDSQVTMMFWYRQQPGQSLTLIATANQGSEATYESGFVIDKFPISRPNLTFSTLTVSNMSPEDSSIYLCSATRGAEGDYGYTFGSGTRLTVV.

The V gene is TRBV5-8, the J gene TRBJ1-5; the match to TRBD1 covers 12 bases. CDR1 is SGHTS, CDR2 YDEGEE, per germline. This CDR3 contains 17 residues. V shed 4 bases, J shed 9 bases, and the junction held 14 bases outside the gene matches. CDR3 protein: CASSPGTGGLEYGPQHF. The CDR3 DNA sequence: TGTGCCAGCAGCCCTGGGACAGGGGGCTTGGAGTATGGGCCCCAGCATTTT.

The chain joins TRBV4-1 to TRBJ2-7; TRBD2 might be the D (5 bases). The germline V and J ends were trimmed by 0 bases and 2 bases, with 8 bases remaining between them. The CDR3 is 14 residues long. Germline CDR1 reads MGHRA; CDR2 reads YSYEKL. CDR3 bases: TGCGCCAGCAGCCAAGAGCCGGGGACCTACGAGCAGTACTTC. Translating it yields CASSQEPGTYEQYF.

V gene TRBV7-9 combines with J gene TRBJ2-3; tentative D call: TRBD1 (6 bases). This CDR3 contains 17 residues. Between the trimmed V and J ends, which lost 5 bases and 1 base, there was a span of 19 bases. The germline V gene encodes CDR1 SEHNR and CDR2 FQNEAQ (reference sequence). The CDR3: CASSGSSIGGRTDTQYF. The CDR3 bases are TGTGCCAGCAGCGGGTCTTCGATAGGGGGACGCACAGATACGCAGTATTTT.

V usage is TRBV11-2 and J usage is TRBJ2-1, with 7 positions matching TRBD1. CDR3 length: 17 residues. Per germline, CDR1 SGHAT and CDR2 FQNNGV. Trimming took 5 bases from V and 1 from J; bases not matched to a gene: 11. The CDR3 region has the DNA TGTGCCAGCAGCCCGATACAGGGGTCGGAGTCCTACAATGAGCAGTTCTTC. Its protein is CASSPIQGSESYNEQFF.

The table lists this clone with a few counts. This chain connects TRBV5-1 to TRBJ2-7, with a tentative D call TRBD1 (6 bases). V shed 0 bases and J shed 7 bases, with 14 bases lying between them. This CDR3 spans 14 amino acids. Germline values: CDR1 SGHRS, CDR2 YFSETQ. CDR3 coding DNA: TGCGCCAGCAGCTTGGGAGGGGACAAGGGGGAGCAGTACTTC. Translating it yields CASSLGGDKGEQYF.

The J gene is TRBJ2-7, the V gene TRBV14; 7 bases map to TRBD1. Germline assignment: CDR1 SGHDN and CDR2 FVKESK. V was clipped by 0 bases and J by 3 bases; unmatched bases: 14. The CDR3 has 18 amino acids. The DNA of the CDR3 is TGTGCCAGCAGCCAAGATCAAGGCTTTGGGGGACAGAACTACGAGCAGTACTTC. Its translation: CASSQDQGFGGQNYEQYF.

CDR3 bases: TGTGCCAGCAGTTCTCCCCTCCACCTGACTAGCGGGGGATCGGGGAGCGGGGAGCTGTTTTTT. Translating gives CASSSPLHLTSGGSGSGELFF. The V gene is TRBV27, the J gene TRBJ2-2; TRBD2 matches 12 bases. Trimming removed 4 bases from V and 7 bases from J; junction bases left unmatched: 22. The CDR3 totals 21 residues. CDR1 and CDR2 from the germline V gene are MNHEY and SMNVEV (reference sequence).

This clone was observed a few times. J is TRBJ2-7 and V is TRBV5-1, with TRBD2 matching over 7 bases. In germline, CDR1 is SGHRS, CDR2 YFSETQ. The CDR3 spans 14 residues. J gave up 2 bases and V 2 bases, and 4 bases lay outside the gene matches. The CDR3 loop is CASSLVAGPYEQYF. The CDR3 nucleotides are TGCGCCAGCAGCTTAGTAGCGGGCCCCTACGAGCAGTACTTC.

As regards this clone: Relative to the germline gene, one junction end is altered; a read error may explain this. This chain links TRBV29-1 with TRBJ1-1, with D hard to call. CDR3 length: 12 residues. Looked up from germline, CDR1 is SQVTM and CDR2 is ANQGSEA. The DNA of the CDR3 is TGCAGCGTTGAAGGCGGGGTCACTGAAGCTCTCTTT. It codes for CSVEGGVTEALF.

This clone has just a few counts. V gene TRBV5-4 combines with J gene TRBJ1-4, with D maybe TRBD1 (5 bases). The CDR3 covers 14 residues. The V and J ends lost 4 bases and 7 bases respectively, with 14 bases between them. Germline lookup yields CDR1 SGHNT and CDR2 YYREEE (reference sequence). The CDR3 coding sequence is TGTGCCAGCAGCCAGTCCAGGGATAGTGAAAAACTGTTTTTT. This codes for CASSQSRDSEKLFF.